This T cell receptor (beta chain) was documented in a study of T cells in Graves' hyperthyroidism and ophthalmopathy. A note on this clonotype: At one of its ends the junction is not consistent with the germline gene, which may arise from a read error.

TCR beta CDR3 sequences were amplified from RNA transcripts. The HTBI set primed first-round TCR CDR3 RT-PCR. Each CDR3 protein gets one entry after TCRdb re-called the multiplex PCR reads with MiXCR. The profile shows almost 600,000 distinct CDR3 sequences, approximately 13% of them singletons. The sequenced sample consisted of blood. This sequence was found in a woman younger than 45 with Graves' hyperthyroidism that later progressed to Graves' ophthalmopathy.

This CDR3 reads CASSQLPPGLALRGETQYF. In DNA form, the CDR3 reads TGCGCCAGCAGCCAACTCCCTCCGGGACTAGCTCTCAGGGGGGAGACCCAGTACTTC. The gene calls are TRBV7-8 and TRBJ2-5; 9 bases are shared with TRBD2. The CDR3 loop spans 19 amino acids. The germline V gene encodes CDR1 SGHVS and CDR2 FQNEAQ.